Shown below are 11 T cell receptor beta chains from a single sample sequenced in a study of OX40 agonist ivuxolimab in advanced cancers. Generated by immunoSEQ multiplex PCR, the TCRdb table keeps only in-frame clones and is missing some. The repertoire holds just over 30,000 clones, with around nine tenths as singletons. The specimen comprised CD4+ or CD8+ T cells sorted from blood, sampled in a trial of the OX40 agonist ivuxolimab. Every receptor here comes from an adult with an advanced solid tumor such as melanoma, head and neck, liver or kidney cancer.

This clone occurred a few times. The CDR3 reads CASSTLEGGPYNEQFF. Here the CDR3 DNA reads TGTGCCAGCAGCACCCTTGAGGGAGGCCCCTACAATGAGCAGTTCTTC. V is TRBV9 and J is TRBJ2-1; D may be TRBD2 (6 bases). V was shortened by 4 bases and J by 2 bases, with 16 bases between the two germline ends. Germline loops: CDR1 SGDLS, CDR2 YYNGEE. This CDR3 region has 16 residues. Combining the CDR3 with reference TRBV9 and TRBJ2-1 gives the whole variable domain DSGVTQTPKHLITATGQRVTLRCSPRSGDLSVYWYQQSLDQGLQFLIQYYNGEERAKGNILERFSAQQFPDLHSELNLSSLELGDSALYFCASSTLEGGPYNEQFFGPGTRLTVL.

The V call is TRBV7-9, the J call TRBJ2-4; tentative D call: TRBD2 (6 bases). The CDR3 covers 16 residues. Trimming pared 5 bases from V and 0 bases from J, leaving 14 bases between. CDR1 and CDR2 (germline): SEHNR, FQNEAQ (reference sequence). The CDR3 protein is CASSPPMGLAKNIQYF. CDR3 in DNA: TGTGCCAGCAGCCCGCCCATGGGACTAGCCAAAAACATTCAGTACTTC.

The gene calls are TRBV9 and TRBJ2-1; possibly TRBD2 for D (6 bases). Germline V gene sequence: CDR1 SGDLS, CDR2 YYNGEE. The CDR3 sequence is 16 residues long. Trimming stripped 0 bases from V and 5 bases from J, with 15 bases between. CDR3 sequence reads: CASSVASAGRNNEQFF. For the CDR3, the DNA is TGTGCCAGCAGCGTAGCTTCGGCGGGACGAAACAATGAGCAGTTCTTC.

The V and J genes are TRBV19 and TRBJ2-1; D assignment may be TRBD1 or TRBD2 (5 bases each). V gave up 3 bases and J gave up 7 bases, with 10 bases separating them. CDR3 size: 13 residues. Germline CDR1 LNHDA, CDR2 SQIVND (reference sequence). The CDR3 coding sequence is TGTGCCAGTAGTATGGGGACCTTTAATGAGCAGTTCTTC. As protein: CASSMGTFNEQFF.

This CDR3 is CASSLGPWDRGTSANTGELFF. CDR3 nucleotide sequence: TGCGCCAGCAGCTTGGGGCCCTGGGACAGGGGGACTAGCGCGAACACCGGGGAGCTGTTTTTT. This chain links TRBV5-1 with TRBJ2-2; a weak D match, TRBD1 (11 bases). The CDR3 covers 21 residues. V was pared by 0 bases and J by 0 bases, with 24 bases between. Per germline, CDR1 SGHRS and CDR2 YFSETQ. The full variable domain, rest sourced from reference TRBV5-1 and TRBJ2-2, is KAGVTQTPRYLIKTRGQQVTLSCSPISGHRSVSWYQQTPGQGLQFLFEYFSETQRNKGNFPGRFSGRQFSNSRSEMNVSTLELGDSALYLCASSLGPWDRGTSANTGELFFGEGSRLTVL.

The chain joins TRBV7-8 to TRBJ2-1; 8 nucleotides agree with TRBD1. The germline gives CDR1 SGHVS, CDR2 FQNEAQ. The CDR3 runs to 16 residues. V lost 2 bases, J lost 4 bases, and 7 bases stayed unmatched. CDR3 residues: CASSLLAGGVYNEQFF. CDR3 DNA: TGTGCCAGCAGCTTATTGGCAGGGGGCGTTTACAATGAGCAGTTCTTC.

This clone was seen a few times. The rearrangement joins TRBV10-1 to TRBJ2-7; D possibly corresponds to TRBD1 (7 bases). The CDR3 loop spans 15 amino acids. Germline V lookup: CDR1 WNHNN, CDR2 SYGVQD (reference sequence). V was clipped by 0 bases and J by 3 bases, with 12 bases between them. The CDR3 is CASSESARGDYEQYF. CDR3 bases: TGCGCCAGCAGTGAGTCGGCCAGGGGGGACTACGAGCAGTACTTC.

The chain employs TRBV7-6 and TRBJ2-1, with unresolved D. CDR1 is SGHVS and CDR2 is FNYEAQ in the germline V gene. The CDR3 totals 14 residues. Trimming took off 0 bases at V and 6 bases at J, with 9 bases between the two ends. In DNA, the CDR3 is TGTGCCAGCAGCTTAGCGGAAGGATCCAATGAGCAGTTCTTC. It specifies CASSLAEGSNEQFF.

This clone has only one observation. This chain uses TRBV9 with TRBJ1-2; D perhaps matches TRBD1 (6 bases). CDR1 and CDR2 (germline): SGDLS, YYNGEE. The V gene lost 3 bases and the J gene lost 5 bases, with 11 bases spanning the gap. The CDR3 has 13 amino acids. The CDR3 sequence: CASSGTDQYGYTF. As DNA, the CDR3 is TGTGCCAGCAGCGGGACAGATCAATATGGCTACACCTTC.

This chain uses TRBV28 with TRBJ1-5; D gene unclear. The CDR3 covers 14 residues. Germline loops: CDR1 MDHEN, CDR2 SYDVKM. V lost 5 bases, J lost 2 bases, and 10 bases lay in between. CDR3 residues: CASSTSGGNQPQHF. CDR3 in DNA: TGTGCCAGCAGTACCTCAGGAGGCAATCAGCCCCAGCATTTT.

The genes are TRBV25-1 and TRBJ1-1; TRBD1 agrees at 8 bases. Germline assignment: CDR1 MGHDK and CDR2 SYGVNS. Unmatched junction bases numbered 6, after V lost 4 bases and J lost 5 bases. The CDR3 totals 14 residues. The CDR3 DNA sequence: TGTGCCAGCAGTGGGACAGGGCTTGAGACTGAAGCTTTCTTT. Translated, it gives CASSGTGLETEAFF. Full variable domain (missing parts from reference TRBV25-1 and TRBJ1-1): EADIYQTPRYLVIGTGKKITLECSQTMGHDKMYWYQQDPGMELHLIHYSYGVNSTEKGDLSSESTVSRIRTEHFPLTLESARPSHTSQYLCASSGTGLETEAFFGQGTRLTVV.